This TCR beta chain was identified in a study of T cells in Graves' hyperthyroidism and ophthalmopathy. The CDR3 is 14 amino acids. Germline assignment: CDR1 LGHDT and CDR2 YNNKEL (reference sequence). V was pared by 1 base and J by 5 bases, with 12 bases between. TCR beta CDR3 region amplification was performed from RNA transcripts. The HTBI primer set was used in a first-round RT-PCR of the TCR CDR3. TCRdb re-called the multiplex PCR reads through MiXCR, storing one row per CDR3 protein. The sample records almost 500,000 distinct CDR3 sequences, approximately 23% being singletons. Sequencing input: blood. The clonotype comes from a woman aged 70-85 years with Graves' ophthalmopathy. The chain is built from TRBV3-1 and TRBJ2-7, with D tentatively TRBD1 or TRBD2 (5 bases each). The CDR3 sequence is CASSQVGTLNEQYF. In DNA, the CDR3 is TGTGCCAGCAGCCAAGTAGGGACGCTCAACGAGCAGTACTTC.